A selection of T cell receptor beta chains follows, all from one sample in a study of human T cells and chemical hapten exposure. TCRdb passed the RACE reads through MiXCR, listing each CDR3 protein once. The repertoire holds over 55,000 distinct CDR3 sequences, roughly 10% seen once, with approximately 1.4% in the top ten. The sequencing used whole blood, collected in connection with sensitization to the hapten diphenylcyclopropenone (DPC). The receptor set was obtained from a woman aged 50 to 60 with alopecia areata. Some clones in this sample may be carry-over from other donors' samples. Both conserved end residues are part of each CDR3. A D gene is named only where the DNA matches it firmly. Only part of the rows carry a size: once, few, many, or a class if the clone is expanded.

>TRBV12-3/TRBV12-4|-|TRBJ1-1|-
TGTGCCAGCAGTGGGGGGATCGATGAAGCTTTCTTT
CASSGGIDEAFF
>TRBV28|-|TRBJ2-7|-
TGTGCCAGCAGAAGCACTTCATACGAGCAGTACTTC
CASRSTSYEQYF
>TRBV29-1|many|TRBJ1-2|-
TGCAGCGTTGGTGGTGGCTATGGCTACACCTTC
CSVGGGYGYTF
>TRBV12-3/TRBV12-4|many|TRBJ2-3|-
TGTGCCAGCAGTTTGGGGGGAACAGGGTTAAAGTATTTT
CASSLGGTGLKYF
>TRBV6-6|many|TRBJ1-1|-
TGTGCCAGCAGTTACTCGAGTGGATCTGAAGCTTTCTTT
CASSYSSGSEAFF
>TRBV5-1|few|TRBJ1-1|TRBD1
TGCGCCAGCAGCTTCCCCGAGACAGGGGTTATCACTGAAGCTTTCTTT
CASSFPETGVITEAFF
>TRBV2|many|TRBJ2-1|-
TGTGCCAGCAGTGAATCTGGTCAAGGGTCAGGACAGTTCTTC
CASSESGQGSGQFF
>TRBV12-3/TRBV12-4|-|TRBJ2-7|-
TGTGCCAGCAGTTTCGGGCCACTCTACGAGCAGTACTTC
CASSFGPLYEQYF
>TRBV2|few|TRBJ2-1|TRBD2
TGTGCCAGTCCGAGGGAGCGGGAGGGTTACAATGAGCAGTTCTTC
CASPREREGYNEQFF
>TRBV20-1|few|TRBJ2-3|-
TGCAGTGCACCCTTAGGGGGGGAGTCAGATACGCAGTATTTT
CSAPLGGESDTQYF
>TRBV21-1|many|TRBJ1-1|-
TGTGCCAGCAGCAGAGAAGAGGACGGGAACACTGAAGCTTTCTTT
CASSREEDGNTEAFF
>TRBV7-9|many|TRBJ1-1|-
TGTGCCAGCAGCTCCTTATACACGGGTTCTGAAGCTTTCTTT
CASSSLYTGSEAFF
>TRBV5-1|many|TRBJ2-3|TRBD2
TGCGCCAGCAGGGGGGGAGATGAGCGGGATCGAGCAGATACGCAGTATTTT
CASRGGDERDRADTQYF
>TRBV28|-|TRBJ2-1|-
TGTGCCACAGGGGTAACATACAATGAGCAGTTCTTC
CATGVTYNEQFF
>TRBV28|many|TRBJ1-2|-
TGTGCCAGCACCCTTCCGGACAAGAACTATGGCTACACCTTC
CASTLPDKNYGYTF